The present TCR beta chain was sequenced within a study of blood T cell repertoires in COVID-19. In the study overall: Researchers got acute and convalescent COVID-19 samples from the United States, Italy and Spain.

Germline CDR1 MNHEY, CDR2 SVGAGI. The CDR3 is 15 amino acids. The junction had 10 bases not matched to a gene; V was cut back by 6 bases and J by 8 bases. Original processing methods: Amplification of reference gene primers was used by the study to estimate nucleated cell counts. Sequencing used immunoSEQ multiplex PCR; TCRdb keeps in-frame clones, though not all of them. V and J calls and clone size are those listed in that table; D and trimming were worked out from the DNA. The table lists about 160,000 clones, roughly 88% of them singletons. V and J are TRBV6-5 and TRBJ1-4, with 9 bases matching TRBD1. Source material: peripheral blood. The receptor was derived from a man aged 18-30 years with acute or convalescent COVID-19. CDR3 loop: CASRRTGTGREKLFF. In DNA form, the CDR3 reads TGTGCCAGCAGGAGGACCGGGACAGGGCGAGAAAAACTGTTTTTT.